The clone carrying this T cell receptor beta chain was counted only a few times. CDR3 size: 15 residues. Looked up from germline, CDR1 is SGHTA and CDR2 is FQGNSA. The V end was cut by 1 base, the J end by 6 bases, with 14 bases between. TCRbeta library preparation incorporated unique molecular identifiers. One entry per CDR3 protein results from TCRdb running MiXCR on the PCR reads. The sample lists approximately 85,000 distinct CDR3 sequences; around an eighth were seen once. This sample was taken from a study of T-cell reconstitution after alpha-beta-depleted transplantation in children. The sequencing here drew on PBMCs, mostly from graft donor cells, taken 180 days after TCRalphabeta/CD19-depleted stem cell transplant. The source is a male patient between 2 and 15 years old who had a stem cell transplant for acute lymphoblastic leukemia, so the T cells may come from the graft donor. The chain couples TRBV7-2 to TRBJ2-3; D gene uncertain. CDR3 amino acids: CASSLVGGVADTQYF. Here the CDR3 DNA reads TGTGCCAGCAGCTTAGTTGGTGGGGTGGCCGATACGCAGTATTTT.